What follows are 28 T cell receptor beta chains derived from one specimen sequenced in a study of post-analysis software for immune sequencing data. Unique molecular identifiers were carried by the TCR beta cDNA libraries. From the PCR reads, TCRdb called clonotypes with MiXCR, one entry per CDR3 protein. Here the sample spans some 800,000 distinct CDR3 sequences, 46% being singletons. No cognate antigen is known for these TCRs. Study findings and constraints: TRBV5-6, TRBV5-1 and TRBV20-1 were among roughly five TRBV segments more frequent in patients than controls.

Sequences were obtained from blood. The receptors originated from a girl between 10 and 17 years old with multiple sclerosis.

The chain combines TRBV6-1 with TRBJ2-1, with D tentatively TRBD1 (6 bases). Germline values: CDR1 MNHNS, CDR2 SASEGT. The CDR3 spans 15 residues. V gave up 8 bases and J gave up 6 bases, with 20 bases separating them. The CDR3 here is CASGQWETPSNEQFF. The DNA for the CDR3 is TGTGCCAGCGGACAGTGGGAGACCCCGAGCAATGAGCAGTTCTTC.

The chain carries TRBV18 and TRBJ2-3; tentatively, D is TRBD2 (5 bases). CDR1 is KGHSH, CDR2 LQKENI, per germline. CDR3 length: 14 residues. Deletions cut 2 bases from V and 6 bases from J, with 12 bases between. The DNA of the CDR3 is TGTGCCAGCTCACCATCCCTAGCTACGGATACGCAGTATTTT. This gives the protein CASSPSLATDTQYF.

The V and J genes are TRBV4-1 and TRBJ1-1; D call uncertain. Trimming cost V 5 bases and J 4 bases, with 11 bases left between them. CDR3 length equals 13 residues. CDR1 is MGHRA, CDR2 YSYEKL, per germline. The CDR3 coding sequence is TGCGCCAGCAGCTGGGGTAAGAGCACTGAAGCTTTCTTT. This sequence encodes CASSWGKSTEAFF.

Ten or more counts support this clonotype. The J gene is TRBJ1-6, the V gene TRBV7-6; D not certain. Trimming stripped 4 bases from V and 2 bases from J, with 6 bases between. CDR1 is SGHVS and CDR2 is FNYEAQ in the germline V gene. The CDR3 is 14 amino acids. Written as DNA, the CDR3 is TGTGCCAGCAGCTCCGGGACCTATAATTCACCCCTCCACTTT. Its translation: CASSSGTYNSPLHF.

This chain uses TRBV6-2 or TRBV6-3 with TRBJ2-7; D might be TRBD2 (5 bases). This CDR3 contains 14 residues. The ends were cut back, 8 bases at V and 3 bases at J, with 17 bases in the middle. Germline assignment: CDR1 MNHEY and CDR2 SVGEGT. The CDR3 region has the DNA TGTGCCAGCTCGAAGCGTGGACTTCTCTACGAGCAGTACTTC. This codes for CASSKRGLLYEQYF.

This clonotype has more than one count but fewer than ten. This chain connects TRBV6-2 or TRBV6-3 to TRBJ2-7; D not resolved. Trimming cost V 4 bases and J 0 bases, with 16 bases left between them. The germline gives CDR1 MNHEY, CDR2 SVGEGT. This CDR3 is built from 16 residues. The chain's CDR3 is CASSSTNQLNSYEQYF. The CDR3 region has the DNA TGTGCCAGCAGTTCCACTAACCAACTTAACTCCTACGAGCAGTACTTC.

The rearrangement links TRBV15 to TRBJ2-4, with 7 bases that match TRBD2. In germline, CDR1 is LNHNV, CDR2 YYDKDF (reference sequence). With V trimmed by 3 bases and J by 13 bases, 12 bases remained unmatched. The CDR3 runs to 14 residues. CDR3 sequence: CATSRLAGNNEQYF. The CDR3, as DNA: TGTGCCACCAGCAGGTTAGCGGGCAACAATGAGCAGTACTTC.

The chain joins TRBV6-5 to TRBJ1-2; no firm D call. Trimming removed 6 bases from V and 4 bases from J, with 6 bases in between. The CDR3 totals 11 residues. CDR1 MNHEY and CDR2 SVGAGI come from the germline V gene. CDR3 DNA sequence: TGTGCCAGCAGCACGGGCTATGGCTACACCTTC. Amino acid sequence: CASSTGYGYTF.

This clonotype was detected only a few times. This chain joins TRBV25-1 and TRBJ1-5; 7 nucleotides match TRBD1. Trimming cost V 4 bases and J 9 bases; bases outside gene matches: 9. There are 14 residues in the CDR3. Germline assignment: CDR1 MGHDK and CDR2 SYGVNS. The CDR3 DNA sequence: TGTGCCAGCAGTGGGACAGGAGTATTTTCGCCCCAGCATTTT. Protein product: CASSGTGVFSPQHF.

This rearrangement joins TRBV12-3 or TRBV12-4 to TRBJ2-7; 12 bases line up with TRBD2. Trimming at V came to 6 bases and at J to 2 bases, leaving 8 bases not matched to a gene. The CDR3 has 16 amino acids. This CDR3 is CASSKLAGGFTYEQYF. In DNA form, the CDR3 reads TGTGCCAGCAGCAAACTAGCGGGAGGCTTTACCTACGAGCAGTACTTC.

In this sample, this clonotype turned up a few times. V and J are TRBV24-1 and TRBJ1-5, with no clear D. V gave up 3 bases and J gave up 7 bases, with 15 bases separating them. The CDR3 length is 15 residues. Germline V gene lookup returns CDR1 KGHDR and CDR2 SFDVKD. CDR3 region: CATSDTRERAQPQHF. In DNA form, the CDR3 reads TGTGCCACCAGTGATACAAGGGAGAGGGCACAGCCCCAGCATTTT.

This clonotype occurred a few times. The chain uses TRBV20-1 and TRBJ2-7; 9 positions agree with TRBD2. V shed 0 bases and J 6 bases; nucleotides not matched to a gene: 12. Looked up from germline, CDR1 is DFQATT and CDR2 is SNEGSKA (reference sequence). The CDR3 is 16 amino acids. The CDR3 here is CSARDGGRAGVGEQYF. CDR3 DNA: TGCAGTGCTAGAGACGGCGGGAGGGCCGGTGTGGGCGAGCAGTACTTC.

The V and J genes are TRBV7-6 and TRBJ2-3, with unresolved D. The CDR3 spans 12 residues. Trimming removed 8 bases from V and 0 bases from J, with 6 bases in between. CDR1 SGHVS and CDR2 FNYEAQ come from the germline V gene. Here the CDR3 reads CASGHSTDTQYF. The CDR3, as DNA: TGTGCCAGCGGCCACAGCACAGATACGCAGTATTTT. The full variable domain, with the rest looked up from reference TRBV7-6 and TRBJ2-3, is GAGVSQSPRYKVTKRGQDVALRCDPISGHVSLYWYRQALGQGPEFLTYFNYEAQQDKSGLPNDRFSAERPEGSISTLTIQRTEQRDSAMYRCASGHSTDTQYFGPGTRLTVL.

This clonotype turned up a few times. CDR3 DNA sequence: TGTGCCAGCAGCTTGGTAGGCGTTAACTCCTACGAGCAGTACTTC. The encoded protein is CASSLVGVNSYEQYF. The rearrangement uses TRBV5-5 and TRBJ2-7; D is ambiguous. Trimming pared 0 bases from V and 0 bases from J, leaving 10 bases between. CDR3 length equals 15 residues. Germline V gives CDR1 SGHKS, CDR2 YYEKEE (reference sequence).

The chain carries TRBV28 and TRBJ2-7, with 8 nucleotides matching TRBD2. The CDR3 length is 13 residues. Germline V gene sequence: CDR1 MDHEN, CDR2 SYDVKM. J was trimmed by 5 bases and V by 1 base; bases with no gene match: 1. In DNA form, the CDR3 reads TGTGCCAGCAGTTTATTCGGGAGGGACGAGCAGTACTTC. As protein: CASSLFGRDEQYF.

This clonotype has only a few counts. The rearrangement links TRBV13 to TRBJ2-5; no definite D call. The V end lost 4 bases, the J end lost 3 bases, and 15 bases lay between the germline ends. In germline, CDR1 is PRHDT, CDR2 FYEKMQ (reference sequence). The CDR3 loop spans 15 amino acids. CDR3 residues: CASSSKDGSEETQYF. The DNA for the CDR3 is TGTGCCAGCAGCTCTAAAGACGGGTCCGAAGAGACCCAGTACTTC.

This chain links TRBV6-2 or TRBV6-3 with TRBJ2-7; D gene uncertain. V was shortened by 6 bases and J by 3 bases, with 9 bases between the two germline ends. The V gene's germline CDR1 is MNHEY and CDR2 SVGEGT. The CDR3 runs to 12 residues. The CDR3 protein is CASRNPLYEQYF. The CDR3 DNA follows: TGTGCCAGCAGGAACCCTCTCTACGAGCAGTACTTC.

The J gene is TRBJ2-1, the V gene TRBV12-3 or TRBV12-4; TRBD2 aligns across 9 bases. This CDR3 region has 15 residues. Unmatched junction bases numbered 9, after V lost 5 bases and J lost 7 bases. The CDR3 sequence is CASSGLSGSSNEQFF. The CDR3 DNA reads TGTGCCAGCAGTGGGCTTAGCGGGAGTTCGAATGAGCAGTTCTTC.

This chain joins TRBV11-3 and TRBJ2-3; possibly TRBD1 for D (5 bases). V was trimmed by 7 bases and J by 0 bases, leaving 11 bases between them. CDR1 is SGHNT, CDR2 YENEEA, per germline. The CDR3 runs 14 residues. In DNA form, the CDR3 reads TGTGCCAGCACAGACAGCCAGAGCACAGATACGCAGTATTTT. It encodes CASTDSQSTDTQYF.

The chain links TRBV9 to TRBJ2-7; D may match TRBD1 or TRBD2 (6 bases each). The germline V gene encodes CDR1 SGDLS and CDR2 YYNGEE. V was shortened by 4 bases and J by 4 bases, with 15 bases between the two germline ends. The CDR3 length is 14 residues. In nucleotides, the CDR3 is TGTGCCAGCAGCCCGGAGGGGGTCTCTTACGAGCAGTACTTC. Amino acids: CASSPEGVSYEQYF.

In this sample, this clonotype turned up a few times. The CDR3 region has the DNA TGCGCCAGCAGCCAAAACCCCGGGACAGTATACGAGCAGTACTTC. It encodes CASSQNPGTVYEQYF. The chain combines TRBV4-3 with TRBJ2-7; 7 bases are a match to TRBD1. Germline CDR1 LGHNA, CDR2 YSLEER. V lost 2 bases and J lost 4; bases outside the gene matches: 8. This CDR3 region has 15 residues.

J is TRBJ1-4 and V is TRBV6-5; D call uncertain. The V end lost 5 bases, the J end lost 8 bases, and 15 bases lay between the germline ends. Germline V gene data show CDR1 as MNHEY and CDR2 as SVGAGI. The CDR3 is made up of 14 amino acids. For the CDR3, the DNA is TGTGCCAGCAGTGCCAGTAGGCTATGGGAAAAACTGTTTTTT. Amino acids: CASSASRLWEKLFF.

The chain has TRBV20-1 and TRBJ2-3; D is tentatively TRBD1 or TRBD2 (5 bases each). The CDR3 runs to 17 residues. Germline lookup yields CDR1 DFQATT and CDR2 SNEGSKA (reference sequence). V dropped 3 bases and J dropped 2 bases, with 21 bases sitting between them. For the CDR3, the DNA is TGCAGTGCTAGGGGGGACGGGACCGGCCTAATCACAGATACGCAGTATTTT. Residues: CSARGDGTGLITDTQYF.

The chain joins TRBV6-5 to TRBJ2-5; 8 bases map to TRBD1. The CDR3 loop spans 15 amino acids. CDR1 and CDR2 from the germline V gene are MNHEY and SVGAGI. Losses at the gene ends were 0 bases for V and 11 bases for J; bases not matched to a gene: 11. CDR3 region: CASSYSQGVSWEQYF. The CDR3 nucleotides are TGTGCCAGCAGTTACTCACAGGGGGTTTCGTGGGAGCAGTACTTC.

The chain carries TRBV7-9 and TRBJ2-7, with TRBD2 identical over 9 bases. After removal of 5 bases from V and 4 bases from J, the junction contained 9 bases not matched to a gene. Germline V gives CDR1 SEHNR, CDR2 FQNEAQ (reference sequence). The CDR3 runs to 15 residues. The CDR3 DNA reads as TGTGCCAGCAGCCTTCCGATAGCGGGAGAGTACGAGCAGTACTTC. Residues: CASSLPIAGEYEQYF.

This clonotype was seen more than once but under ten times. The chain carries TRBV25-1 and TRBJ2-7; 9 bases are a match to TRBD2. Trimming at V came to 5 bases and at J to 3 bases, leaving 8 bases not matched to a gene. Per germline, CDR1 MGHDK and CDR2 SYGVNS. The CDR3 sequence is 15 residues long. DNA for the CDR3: TGTGCCAGCAGTCCTCTAGCGGGGAAGTTCTACGAGCAGTACTTC. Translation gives CASSPLAGKFYEQYF.

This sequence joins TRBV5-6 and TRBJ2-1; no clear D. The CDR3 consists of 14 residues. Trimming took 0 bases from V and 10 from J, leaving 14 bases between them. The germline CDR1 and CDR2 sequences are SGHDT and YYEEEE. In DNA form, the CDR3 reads TGTGCCAGCAGCTTGGTTGCGCTAGGTGGCGAGCAGTTCTTC. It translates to CASSLVALGGEQFF.

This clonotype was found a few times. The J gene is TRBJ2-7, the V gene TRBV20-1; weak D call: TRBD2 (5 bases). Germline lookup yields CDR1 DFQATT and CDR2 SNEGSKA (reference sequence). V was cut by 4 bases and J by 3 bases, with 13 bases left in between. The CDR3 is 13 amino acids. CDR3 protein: CSAKVPSLYEQYF. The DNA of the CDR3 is TGCAGTGCTAAAGTTCCTAGCCTCTACGAGCAGTACTTC.